This T cell receptor (beta chain) was obtained from a study of resident and recirculating memory T cells in vitiligo. Turning to the study itself: Each patient gave two lesional and two nonlesional epidermal shave biopsies, plus PBMCs. The samples were homogenized without cell sorting before genomic DNA extraction.

TCRdb keeps only in-frame clones here, not all; method: immunoSEQ multiplex PCR. The top ten hold 4.9% of the sample, which has around 76,000 clones, roughly nine tenths seen once. V was clipped by 3 bases and J by 0 bases, with 14 bases between them. This CDR3 spans 15 amino acids. The germline CDR1 and CDR2 sequences are GTSNPN and SVGIG (reference sequence). This clonotype was obtained from a male donor with vitiligo. The chain links TRBV30 to TRBJ1-1; D is ambiguous. The sequenced sample consisted of blood. The DNA for the CDR3 is TGTGCCTGGAGGGTAAGATCGGGGATGAACACTGAAGCTTTCTTT. Translated: CAWRVRSGMNTEAFF. Full variable domain (outside the CDR3, taken from reference TRBV30 and TRBJ1-1): SQTIHQWPATLVQPVGSPLSLECTVEGTSNPNLYWYRQAAGRGLQLLFYSVGIGQISSEVPQNLSASRPQDRQFILSSKKLLLSDSGFYLCAWRVRSGMNTEAFFGQGTRLTVV.